Listed below are T cell receptor beta chains from one sample, sequenced in a study of blood T cell repertoires in COVID-19. Profiling relied on immunoSEQ multiplex PCR, and the TCRdb table lists in-frame clones only, not all of them. The table has around 130,000 clones, approximately 87% seen once; the top ten hold about 2.1%. The sample consisted of peripheral blood. All receptors derive from a woman in her 50s with acute or convalescent COVID-19. Each CDR3 is given with its conserved first and last residue. The D gene is left open where the match is weak. The size of a clone is reported for some rows only, either as once, few or many, or as a class for expanded clones.

cdr3_length	v_call	clone_size	d_call	j_call	cdr3_aa	cdr3_nt
13	TRBV6-5	-	-	TRBJ1-2	CASSYDLRSGYTF	TGTGCCAGCAGTTACGACCTGAGGTCTGGCTACACCTTC
15	TRBV27	-	TRBD2	TRBJ2-1	CASGNTAGGYNEQFF	TGTGCCAGCGGGAATACGGCGGGAGGGTACAATGAGCAGTTCTTC
15	TRBV13	-	TRBD2	TRBJ2-5	CASSLRREVRETQYF	TGTGCCAGCAGCTTAAGGCGGGAGGTCAGAGAGACCCAGTACTTC
13	TRBV18	-	-	TRBJ2-5	CASSPRDQETQYF	TGTGCCAGCTCACCTAGAGACCAAGAGACCCAGTACTTC
15	TRBV7-2	-	TRBD1	TRBJ2-1	CASSSGQGVYNEQFF	TGTGCCAGCAGCTCGGGACAGGGGGTCTACAATGAGCAGTTCTTC
13	TRBV2	-	-	TRBJ2-4	CASTTEPGVIQYF	TGTGCCAGCACCACCGAACCCGGGGTCATTCAGTACTTC
15	TRBV25-1	-	TRBD2	TRBJ2-5	CASSPGLAGGKTQYF	TGTGCCAGCAGTCCTGGACTAGCGGGTGGGAAGACCCAGTACTTC
19	TRBV4-3	-	TRBD2	TRBJ2-1	CASSQGVGASGLLYNEQFF	TGCGCCAGCAGCCAAGGCGTCGGGGCTAGCGGACTACTATACAATGAGCAGTTCTTC
17	TRBV5-1	-	TRBD1	TRBJ1-2	CASSLGLGQGRLDGYTF	TGCGCCAGCAGCTTGGGGTTAGGACAGGGCCGTTTGGATGGCTACACCTTC
18	TRBV28	-	TRBD1	TRBJ1-4	CASSSRIVQGALNEKLFF	TGTGCCAGCAGTTCTCGTATTGTTCAGGGGGCCCTTAATGAAAAACTGTTTTTT
16	TRBV7-7	-	-	TRBJ2-7	CASSCPDRRSSYEQYF	TGTGCCAGCAGCTGCCCAGACAGGCGATCGTCCTACGAGCAGTACTTC
15	TRBV19	many	TRBD1	TRBJ2-2	CASSIIGQGIGELFF	TGTGCCAGTAGTATAATCGGACAGGGCATCGGGGAGCTGTTTTTT
17	TRBV19	-	TRBD1	TRBJ1-2	CASSIGPGQGARDGYTF	TGTGCCAGTAGTATAGGACCGGGACAGGGGGCGAGGGATGGCTACACCTTC
13	TRBV6-5	-	TRBD1	TRBJ1-5	CASRGTAHQPQHF	TGTGCCAGCAGAGGGACAGCTCATCAGCCCCAGCATTTT
14	TRBV27	-	-	TRBJ1-2	CASSLSASGYGYTF	TGTGCCAGCAGTTTATCCGCCTCAGGTTACGGCTACACCTTC
17	TRBV4-3	-	-	TRBJ2-1	CASSQDTRSLSYNEQFF	TGCGCCAGCAGCCAAGACACCCGGTCCCTTTCCTACAATGAGCAGTTCTTC
15	TRBV9	-	-	TRBJ1-1	CASSVAGHLNTEAFF	TGTGCCAGCAGCGTAGCGGGACACCTGAACACTGAAGCTTTCTTT
13	TRBV4-3	-	-	TRBJ2-3	CASSPHTSWRQYF	TGCGCCAGCAGCCCCCACACTAGTTGGAGGCAGTATTTT
15	TRBV6-1	few	-	TRBJ1-5	CASSDRGWSNQPQHF	TGTGCCAGCAGTGACAGGGGATGGAGCAATCAGCCCCAGCATTTT
15	TRBV19	-	-	TRBJ1-5	CASSIDSVQLSPRDF	TGTGCCAGTAGTATAGATTCAGTTCAGTTAAGCCCCCGGGATTTT